This entry lists 32 T cell receptor beta chains sequenced from one sample in a study of T-cell reconstitution after alpha-beta-depleted transplantation in children. Using unique molecular identifiers, the investigators prepared the TCRbeta library. TCRdb re-called the PCR reads through MiXCR, storing one row per CDR3 protein. The sample contains around 960,000 distinct CDR3 sequences, less than 30% of which appear only once. Here the sequenced sample was PBMCs, mostly from graft donor cells, taken 360 days after TCRalphabeta/CD19-depleted stem cell transplant. The origin of the receptors is a boy under two years old who had a stem cell transplant for SCID, so the T cells may come from the graft donor.

The chain combines TRBV12-3 or TRBV12-4 with TRBJ2-3; D is undetermined. The CDR3 is 14 residues long. V dropped 8 bases and J dropped 3 bases, with 15 bases sitting between them. For the CDR3, the DNA is TGTGCCAGCTGCCTGTATAGAGGTACAGATACGCAGTATTTT. Its translation is CASCLYRGTDTQYF.

The V gene is TRBV9, the J gene TRBJ1-5; D ambiguous. The CDR3 has 15 amino acids. CDR1 and CDR2 from the germline V gene are SGDLS and YYNGEE. The V end was cut by 0 bases, the J end by 7 bases, with 14 bases between. CDR3 in DNA: TGTGCCAGCAGCGTAGCTGGAGACGTGGGGCAGCCCCAGCATTTT. Protein product: CASSVAGDVGQPQHF.

The chain employs TRBV12-3 or TRBV12-4 and TRBJ1-4; D perhaps matches TRBD1 (6 bases). CDR3 length equals 15 residues. The germline V and J ends were trimmed by 5 bases and 5 bases, with 15 bases remaining between them. The CDR3 protein is CASSLRTEPNEKLFF. The CDR3 DNA reads TGTGCCAGCAGTCTACGGACAGAACCAAATGAAAAACTGTTTTTT.

This rearrangement joins TRBV4-2 to TRBJ2-5; a possible D gene is TRBD2 (5 bases). CDR1 is LGHNA, CDR2 YNFKEQ, per germline. V lost 1 base to trimming and J lost 2 bases, with 14 bases between them. This CDR3 is 16 amino acids long. The CDR3: CASSQGVGGGQETQYF. CDR3 DNA sequence: TGTGCCAGCAGCCAAGGGGTTGGAGGCGGGCAAGAGACCCAGTACTTC.

The chain links TRBV20-1 to TRBJ2-1; D remains unclear. Per germline, CDR1 DFQATT and CDR2 SNEGSKA (reference sequence). V lost 4 bases, J lost 0 bases, and 16 bases lay in between. The CDR3 has 16 amino acids. CDR3 nucleotides: TGCAGTGCTACCGGGCCCCCAAGTAGCTCCTACAATGAGCAGTTCTTC. It specifies CSATGPPSSSYNEQFF.

On this clonotype: A junction boundary mismatches the germline segment, possibly from a read error. CDR3 DNA: TGTGCCAGCAGCTTTTTGGGACGCGAGACCCAGTACTTC. This sequence encodes CASSFLGRETQYF. The chain is built from TRBV5-1 and TRBJ2-5, with D possibly being TRBD1 or TRBD2 (5 bases each). Per the germline V gene, CDR1 is SGHRS and CDR2 is YFSETQ. The CDR3 has 13 residues.

About this clonotype itself: This is likely a read error, given that the CDR3 carries no conserved phenylalanine or tryptophan at its end. This chain joins TRBV9 and TRBJ2-4, with TRBD1 matching over 7 bases. Losses at the gene ends were 4 bases for V and 0 bases for J; bases not matched to a gene: 7. The CDR3 is 16 amino acids. CDR1 is SGDLS, CDR2 YYNGEE, per germline. As DNA, the CDR3 is TGTGCCAGCAGCTCACAGGGGACGCTAGCCAAAAACATTCAGTACTTA. Residues: CASSSQGTLAKNIQYL.

Comment on this clonotype: One end of the junction does not line up with germline, which may come from a read error. This sequence joins TRBV12-3 or TRBV12-4 and TRBJ2-3; D might be TRBD1 (6 bases). The CDR3 covers 19 residues. CDR3 nucleotide sequence: TGTGCCATCAGTTTTTTTTACATAGGGGGTAGGGGAAGCACAGATACGCAGTATTTT. It codes for CAISFFYIGGRGSTDTQYF.

A few counts support this clonotype. The chain has TRBV2 and TRBJ2-7; 7 bases align to TRBD1. Germline V gene lookup returns CDR1 SNHLY and CDR2 FYNNEI. J was trimmed by 7 bases and V by 1 base; bases with no gene match: 4. This CDR3 contains 13 residues. CDR3 in amino acids: CASSEGQGVEQYF. The CDR3 DNA sequence: TGTGCCAGCAGTGAAGGGCAGGGGGTTGAGCAGTACTTC.

The rearrangement joins TRBV20-1 to TRBJ2-1, with TRBD1 matching 7 bases. The CDR3 length is 14 residues. Per the germline V gene, CDR1 is DFQATT and CDR2 is SNEGSKA (reference sequence). With V trimmed by 4 bases and J by 2 bases, 5 bases remained unmatched. CDR3 loop: CSATRQGPYNEQFF. The CDR3 DNA is TGCAGTGCTACCCGACAGGGCCCCTACAATGAGCAGTTCTTC.

There are a few counts of this clonotype. J is TRBJ1-1 and V is TRBV20-1; no firm D call. The CDR3 is 10 residues long. V lost 5 bases and J lost 4, with 5 bases in between. In germline, CDR1 is DFQATT, CDR2 SNEGSKA (reference sequence). The CDR3 protein is CSASGTEAFF. CDR3 bases: TGCAGTGCTTCTGGCACTGAAGCTTTCTTT.

There are a few counts of this clonotype. V gene TRBV29-1 combines with J gene TRBJ2-2, with D maybe TRBD2 (5 bases). The CDR3 is 14 residues long. Germline CDR1 is SQVTM and CDR2 is ANQGSEA. V lost 3 bases to trimming and J lost 5 bases, with 13 bases between them. CDR3 DNA sequence: TGCAGCGTTGAGATTAACCCGGGGACCGGGGAGCTGTTTTTT. Translation gives CSVEINPGTGELFF.

J is TRBJ2-4 and V is TRBV12-3 or TRBV12-4; TRBD1 matches at 10 bases. V shed 5 bases, J shed 0 bases, and the junction held 4 bases outside the gene matches. CDR3 length equals 16 residues. CDR3 amino acids: CASSPRDRGAKNIQYF. Here the CDR3 DNA reads TGTGCCAGCAGTCCCCGGGACAGGGGAGCCAAAAACATTCAGTACTTC.

This clonotype was detected only a few times. This chain connects TRBV9 to TRBJ2-2, with a tentative D call TRBD2 (6 bases). The CDR3 loop spans 19 amino acids. V lost 1 base, J lost 0 bases, and 19 bases lay in between. CDR1 and CDR2 (germline): SGDLS, YYNGEE. CDR3 residues: CASSVKTNLALSNTGELFF. In DNA form, the CDR3 reads TGTGCCAGCAGCGTAAAGACGAACCTAGCGTTATCGAACACCGGGGAGCTGTTTTTT.

A few counts support this clonotype. V usage is TRBV4-3 and J usage is TRBJ2-7; D is perhaps TRBD2 (7 bases). Looked up from germline, CDR1 is LGHNA and CDR2 is YSLEER. This CDR3 spans 16 amino acids. V lost 1 base, J lost 2 bases, and 15 bases lay in between. As DNA, the CDR3 is TGCGCCAGCAGCCAAGGGGGAGGGGGGATTGCCTACGAGCAGTACTTC. Its protein product is CASSQGGGGIAYEQYF.

This clonotype has just a few counts. The chain couples TRBV6-1 to TRBJ1-5; D not resolved. This CDR3 comprises 12 residues. Trimming removed 8 bases at V and 4 bases at J, with 9 bases between. CDR1 MNHNS and CDR2 SASEGT come from the germline V gene. The CDR3 spells CASGQLNQPQHF. The CDR3 region has the DNA TGTGCCAGCGGGCAACTTAATCAGCCCCAGCATTTT.

This clonotype was seen a few times. The J gene is TRBJ2-1, the V gene TRBV5-1, with 9 bases that match TRBD1. The CDR3 spans 16 residues. CDR1 and CDR2 (germline): SGHRS, YFSETQ. J lost 5 bases, V lost 1 base, and 7 bases had no gene match. CDR3 bases: TGCGCCAGCAGCTTGCCGGACAGGGGAATCCACAATGAGCAGTTCTTC. Translating gives CASSLPDRGIHNEQFF.

This clonotype was found a few times. V usage is TRBV7-6 and J usage is TRBJ1-5; weak D call: TRBD1 (6 bases). V lost 5 bases and J 4 bases, leaving 21 bases between the germline ends. CDR1 is SGHVS, CDR2 FNYEAQ, per germline. There are 17 residues in the CDR3. This chain's CDR3 is CASSEQGYGVLNQPQHF. The CDR3 DNA follows: TGTGCCAGCAGCGAACAGGGTTACGGGGTTTTGAATCAGCCCCAGCATTTT.

This rearrangement joins TRBV5-1 to TRBJ1-4; 7 nucleotides align to TRBD1. The J segment lost 6 bases and the V segment lost 4 bases, leaving 18 bases of the junction unmatched. Germline loops: CDR1 SGHRS, CDR2 YFSETQ. The CDR3 loop spans 18 amino acids. Here the CDR3 reads CASSRWAGTVSGDEKLFF. CDR3 coding DNA: TGCGCCAGCAGCCGCTGGGCAGGGACAGTTTCCGGTGATGAAAAACTGTTTTTT.

The chain's CDR3 is CASMAEAYEQYF. The DNA for the CDR3 is TGTGCCAGCATGGCAGAAGCCTACGAGCAGTACTTC. The chain combines TRBV2 with TRBJ2-7; D remains unclear. CDR3 length: 12 residues. Germline V CDR1 and CDR2: SNHLY, FYNNEI. Trimming stripped 7 bases from V and 2 bases from J, with 9 bases between.

The chain carries TRBV5-6 and TRBJ2-6; maybe TRBD1 (6 bases). Trimming stripped 4 bases from V and 0 bases from J, with 17 bases between. This CDR3 spans 18 amino acids. CDR1 SGHDT and CDR2 YYEEEE come from the germline V gene. This CDR3 is CASSTDRLLNSGANVLTF. As DNA, the CDR3 is TGTGCCAGCAGCACCGACAGGTTATTGAACTCTGGGGCCAACGTCCTGACTTTC.

The chain couples TRBV29-1 to TRBJ2-7; D remains ambiguous. Trimming took off 3 bases at V and 3 bases at J, with 6 bases between the two ends. This CDR3 has 11 amino acids. Per germline, CDR1 SQVTM and CDR2 ANQGSEA. In DNA, the CDR3 is TGCAGCGTTGATTACGGCTACGAGCAGTACTTC. It encodes CSVDYGYEQYF.

This clonotype was picked up a small number of times. This chain uses TRBV20-1 with TRBJ1-1; TRBD1 matches 11 bases. Germline assignment: CDR1 DFQATT and CDR2 SNEGSKA (reference sequence). Trimming removed 6 bases from V and 4 bases from J; junction bases left unmatched: 4. The CDR3 extends over 13 amino acids. CDR3: CSAPGTGGTEAFF. DNA for the CDR3: TGCAGTGCGCCCGGGACAGGGGGCACTGAAGCTTTCTTT.

The CDR3: CSAYPGSGLASSYEQYF. In DNA form, the CDR3 reads TGCAGTGCATATCCCGGTTCGGGACTAGCGTCTTCCTACGAGCAGTACTTC. The chain is built from TRBV20-1 and TRBJ2-7; 10 positions agree with TRBD2. The V gene end was trimmed by 6 bases and the J gene end by 1 base; junction bases not matched to a gene: 15. The CDR3 covers 17 residues. Germline V gives CDR1 DFQATT, CDR2 SNEGSKA (reference sequence).

The chain couples TRBV12-3 or TRBV12-4 to TRBJ2-2; TRBD2 matches 11 bases. V lost 5 bases and J lost 7; bases outside the gene matches: 9. The CDR3 covers 16 residues. CDR3 residues: CASSPLAGVQGGELFF. The CDR3 DNA is TGTGCCAGCAGTCCACTAGCGGGGGTACAGGGCGGGGAGCTGTTTTTT.

The chain combines TRBV20-1 with TRBJ1-1; 7 bases are shared with TRBD1. V trimming: 1 base; J trimming: 1 base; junction bases outside the gene matches: 3. The CDR3 contains 14 residues. Germline assignment: CDR1 DFQATT and CDR2 SNEGSKA (reference sequence). In DNA, the CDR3 is TGCAGTGCTAGAGGGGGACAGACGAACACTGAAGCTTTCTTT. It translates to CSARGGQTNTEAFF.

The chain recombines TRBV7-8 with TRBJ1-2; the D is unclear. The CDR3 covers 12 residues. Germline values: CDR1 SGHVS, CDR2 FQNEAQ. The V gene lost 9 bases and the J gene lost 5 bases, with 13 bases spanning the gap. CDR3 amino acids: CARPVVPYGYTF. CDR3 nucleotides: TGTGCCAGGCCCGTGGTCCCATATGGCTACACCTTC.

This clonotype was observed a few times. The V call is TRBV12-3 or TRBV12-4, the J call TRBJ2-7; 7 bases map to TRBD1. Trimming at V came to 6 bases and at J to 4 bases, leaving 12 bases not matched to a gene. The CDR3 has 15 amino acids. The DNA for the CDR3 is TGTGCCAGCAGCCTAGGGGGCAGTAATGTTTACGAGCAGTACTTC. Protein product: CASSLGGSNVYEQYF.

This clonotype was seen only a few times. This chain uses TRBV29-1 with TRBJ2-2; 7 bases map to TRBD1. The CDR3 consists of 15 residues. V was pared by 7 bases and J by 4 bases, with 12 bases of the junction left unmatched. Per the germline V gene, CDR1 is SQVTM and CDR2 is ANQGSEA. This chain's CDR3 is CSASRGTHGTGELFF. In DNA form, the CDR3 reads TGCAGCGCATCCAGGGGGACCCATGGCACCGGGGAGCTGTTTTTT.

The chain links TRBV7-6 to TRBJ1-6; TRBD1 might be the D (5 bases). Germline CDR1 is SGHVS and CDR2 is FNYEAQ. This CDR3 comprises 14 residues. Trimming cost V 5 bases and J 8 bases, with 13 bases left between them. CDR3 sequence: CASSLGPLDSPLHF. For the CDR3, the DNA is TGTGCCAGCAGCCTGGGACCCTTGGATTCACCCCTCCACTTT.

The chain carries TRBV5-5 and TRBJ1-5; TRBD1 might be the D (5 bases). The V gene's germline CDR1 is SGHKS and CDR2 YYEKEE (reference sequence). This CDR3 comprises 13 residues. V was trimmed by 4 bases and J by 9 bases, leaving 14 bases between them. CDR3 protein: CASSLGWGWPQHF. CDR3 DNA sequence: TGTGCCAGCAGCCTGGGGTGGGGCTGGCCCCAGCATTTT.

A remark on this clonotype: This may stem from a read error, because a much larger clone lies one nucleotide away. The chain uses TRBV6-2 or TRBV6-3 and TRBJ2-5; D remains unclear. V lost 1 base to trimming and J lost 4 bases, with 4 bases between them. CDR1 is MNHEY and CDR2 is SVGEGT in the germline V gene. The CDR3 totals 12 residues. The CDR3 protein is CASSYWGETQYF. The CDR3 DNA reads as TGTGCCAGCAGTTACTGGGGAGAGACCCAGTACTTC.